The clone carrying this TCR beta chain was counted once. Antigen unknown. At one end, the junction sequence differs from germline, possibly due to a read error. Sequencing used immunoSEQ multiplex PCR; TCRdb keeps in-frame clones, though not all of them. Among over 150,000 clones listed, 92% were seen once. The data originate from a study of T cell responses to AZD1222 COVID-19 vaccine. Study-wide results and limits: Seropositive status at baseline applied to only a handful of AZD1222 recipients. Clonal diversity may have been underestimated in mostly white British donors.

Specimen: peripheral blood, collected on day 0 of AZD1222 vaccination. The sequence was obtained from an adult in good health.

This CDR3 is CASSQSGDYYEQFF. CDR3 DNA: TGTGCCAGCAGCCAATCCGGGGACTACTATGAGCAGTTCTTC. J is TRBJ2-1 and V is TRBV27; 7 bases fit TRBD2. This CDR3 comprises 14 residues. Germline loops: CDR1 MNHEY, CDR2 SMNVEV (reference sequence).